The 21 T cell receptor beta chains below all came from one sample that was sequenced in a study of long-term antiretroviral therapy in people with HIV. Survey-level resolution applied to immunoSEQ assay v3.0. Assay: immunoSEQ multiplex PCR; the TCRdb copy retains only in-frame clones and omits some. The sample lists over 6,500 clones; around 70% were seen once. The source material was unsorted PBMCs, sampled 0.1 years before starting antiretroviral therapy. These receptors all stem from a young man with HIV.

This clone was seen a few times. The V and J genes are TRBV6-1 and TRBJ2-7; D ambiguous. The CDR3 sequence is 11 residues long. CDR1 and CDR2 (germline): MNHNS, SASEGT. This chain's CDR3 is CATSSSAEQYV. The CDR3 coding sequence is TGTGCCACCAGTTCCTCAGCCGAGCAGTACGTC.

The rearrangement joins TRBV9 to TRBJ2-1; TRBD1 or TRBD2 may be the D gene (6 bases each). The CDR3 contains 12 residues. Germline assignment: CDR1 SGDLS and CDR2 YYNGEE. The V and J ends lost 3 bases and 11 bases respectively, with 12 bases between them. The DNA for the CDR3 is TGTGCCAGCAGCGCAGAGGGGGGCCAGCAGTTCTTC. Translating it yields CASSAEGGQQFF. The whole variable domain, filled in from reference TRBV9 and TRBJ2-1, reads DSGVTQTPKHLITATGQRVTLRCSPRSGDLSVYWYQQSLDQGLQFLIQYYNGEERAKGNILERFSAQQFPDLHSELNLSSLELGDSALYFCASSAEGGQQFFGPGTRLTVL.

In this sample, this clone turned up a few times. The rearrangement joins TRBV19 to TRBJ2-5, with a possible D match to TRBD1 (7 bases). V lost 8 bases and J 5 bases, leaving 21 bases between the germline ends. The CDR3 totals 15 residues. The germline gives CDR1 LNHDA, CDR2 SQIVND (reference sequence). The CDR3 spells CASRRGLRGQETQYF. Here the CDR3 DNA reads TGTGCCAGTCGCCGGGGACTTAGGGGACAGGAGACCCAGTACTTC.

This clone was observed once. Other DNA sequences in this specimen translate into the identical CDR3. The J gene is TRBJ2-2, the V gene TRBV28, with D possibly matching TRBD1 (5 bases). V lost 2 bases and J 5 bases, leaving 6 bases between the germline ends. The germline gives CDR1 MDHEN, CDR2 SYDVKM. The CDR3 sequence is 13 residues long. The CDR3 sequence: CASSLRGTGELFF. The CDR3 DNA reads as TGTGCCAGCAGTTTAAGGGGAACCGGGGAGCTGTTTTTT.

The CDR3, as DNA: TGTGCCTGTTACCGTTGGTGGGCCGGCGGCTACACCTTC. Protein sequence: CACYRWWAGGYTF. This chain links TRBV30 with TRBJ1-2; D is ambiguous. The germline CDR1 and CDR2 sequences are GTSNPN and SVGIG (reference sequence). With 6 bases removed from V and 8 bases from J, the gap between germline ends came to 19 bases. The CDR3 is made up of 13 amino acids.

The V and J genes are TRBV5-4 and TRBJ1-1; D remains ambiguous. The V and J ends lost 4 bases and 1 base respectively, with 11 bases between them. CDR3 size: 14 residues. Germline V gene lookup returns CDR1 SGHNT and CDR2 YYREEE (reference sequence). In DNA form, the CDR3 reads TGTGCCAGCAGCGAACGCCTGGGGAACACTGAAGCTTTCTTT. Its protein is CASSERLGNTEAFF.

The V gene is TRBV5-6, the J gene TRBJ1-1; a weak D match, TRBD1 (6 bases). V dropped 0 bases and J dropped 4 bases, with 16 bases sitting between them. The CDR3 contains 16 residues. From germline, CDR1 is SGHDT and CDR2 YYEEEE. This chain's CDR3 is CASSLGVSGGPTEAFF. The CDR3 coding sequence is TGTGCCAGCAGCTTGGGGGTCTCGGGGGGGCCCACTGAAGCTTTCTTT.

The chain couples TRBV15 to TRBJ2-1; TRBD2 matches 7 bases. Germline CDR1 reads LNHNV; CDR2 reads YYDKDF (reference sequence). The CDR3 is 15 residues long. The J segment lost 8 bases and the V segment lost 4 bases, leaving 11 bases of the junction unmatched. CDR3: CATSNPRTSSDEQFF. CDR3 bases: TGTGCCACCAGCAACCCCCGGACTAGTAGTGATGAGCAGTTCTTC.

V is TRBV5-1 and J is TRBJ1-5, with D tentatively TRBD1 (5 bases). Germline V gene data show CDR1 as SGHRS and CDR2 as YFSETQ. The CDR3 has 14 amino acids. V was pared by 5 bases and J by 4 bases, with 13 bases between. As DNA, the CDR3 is TGCGCCAGCAGTCCTTTAGGGGTTAATCAGCCCCAGCATTTT. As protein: CASSPLGVNQPQHF.

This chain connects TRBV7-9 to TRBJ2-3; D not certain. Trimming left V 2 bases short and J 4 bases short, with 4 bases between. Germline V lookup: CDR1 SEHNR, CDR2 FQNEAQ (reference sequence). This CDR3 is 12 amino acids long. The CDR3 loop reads CASSLHSDTQYF. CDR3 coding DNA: TGTGCCAGCAGCTTACATTCAGATACGCAGTATTTT. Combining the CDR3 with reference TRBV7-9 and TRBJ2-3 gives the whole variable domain DTGVSQNPRHKITKRGQNVTFRCDPISEHNRLYWYRQTLGQGPEFLTYFQNEAQLEKSRLLSDRFSAERPKGSFSTLEIQRTEQGDSAMYLCASSLHSDTQYFGPGTRLTVL.

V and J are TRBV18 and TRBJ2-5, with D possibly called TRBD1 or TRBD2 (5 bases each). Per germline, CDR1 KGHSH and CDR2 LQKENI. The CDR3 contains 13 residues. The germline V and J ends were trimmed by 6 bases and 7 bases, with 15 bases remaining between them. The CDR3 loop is CASSRDPGGTQYF. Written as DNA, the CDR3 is TGTGCCAGCTCCCGGGACCCCGGAGGGACCCAGTACTTC.

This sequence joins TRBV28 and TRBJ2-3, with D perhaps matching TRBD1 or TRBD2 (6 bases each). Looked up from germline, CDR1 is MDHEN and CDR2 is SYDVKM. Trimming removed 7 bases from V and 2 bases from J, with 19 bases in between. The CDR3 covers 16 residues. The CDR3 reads CASNYVGGLPTDTQYF. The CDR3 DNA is TGTGCCAGCAACTACGTGGGGGGCCTTCCCACAGATACGCAGTATTTT.

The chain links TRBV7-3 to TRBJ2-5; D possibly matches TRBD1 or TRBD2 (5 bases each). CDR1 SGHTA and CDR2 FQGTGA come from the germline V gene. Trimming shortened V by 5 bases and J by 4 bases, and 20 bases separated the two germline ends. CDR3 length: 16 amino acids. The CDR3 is CASSPSTGRGSETQYF. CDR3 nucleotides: TGTGCCAGCAGCCCAAGCACGGGACGAGGCTCAGAGACCCAGTACTTC.

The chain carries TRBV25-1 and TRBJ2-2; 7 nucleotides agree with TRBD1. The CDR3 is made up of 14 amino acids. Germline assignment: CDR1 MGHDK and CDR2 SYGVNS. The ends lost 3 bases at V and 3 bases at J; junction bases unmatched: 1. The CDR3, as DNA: TGTGCCAGCAGTGATGGACAGGACACCGGGGAGCTGTTTTTT. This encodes CASSDGQDTGELFF.

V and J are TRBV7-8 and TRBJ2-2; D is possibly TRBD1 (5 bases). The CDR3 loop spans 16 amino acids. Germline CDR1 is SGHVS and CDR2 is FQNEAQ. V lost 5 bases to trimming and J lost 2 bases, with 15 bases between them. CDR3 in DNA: TGTGCCAGCAGCCAAGGGGCCGGCCGAAACACCGGGGAGCTGTTTTTT. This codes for CASSQGAGRNTGELFF.

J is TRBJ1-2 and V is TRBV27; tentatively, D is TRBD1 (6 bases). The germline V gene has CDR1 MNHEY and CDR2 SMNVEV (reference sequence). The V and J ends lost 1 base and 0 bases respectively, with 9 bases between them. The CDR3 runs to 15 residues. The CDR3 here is CASSLWGHANYGYTF. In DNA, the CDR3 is TGTGCCAGCAGTTTATGGGGACATGCTAACTATGGCTACACCTTC.

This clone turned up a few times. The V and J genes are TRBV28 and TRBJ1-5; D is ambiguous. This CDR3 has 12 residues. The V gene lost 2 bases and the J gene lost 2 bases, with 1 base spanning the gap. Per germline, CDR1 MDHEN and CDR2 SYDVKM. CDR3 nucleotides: TGTGCCAGCAGTTTAGGCAATCAGCCCCAGCATTTT. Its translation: CASSLGNQPQHF.

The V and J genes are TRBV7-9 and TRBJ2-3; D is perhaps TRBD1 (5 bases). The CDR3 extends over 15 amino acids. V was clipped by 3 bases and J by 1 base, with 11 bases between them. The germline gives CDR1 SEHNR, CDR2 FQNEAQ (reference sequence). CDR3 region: CASSFGEGGTDTQYF. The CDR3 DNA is TGTGCCAGCAGCTTTGGGGAAGGGGGCACAGATACGCAGTATTTT.

CDR3 loop: CASSLGGLAGGSTDTQYF. CDR3 nucleotide sequence: TGCGCCAGCAGCTTGGGGGGACTAGCGGGGGGGAGCACAGATACGCAGTATTTT. The chain couples TRBV5-1 to TRBJ2-3; 16 nucleotides match TRBD2. CDR1 SGHRS and CDR2 YFSETQ come from the germline V gene. Trimming at V came to 0 bases and at J to 0 bases, leaving 1 base not matched to a gene. The CDR3 is 18 amino acids.

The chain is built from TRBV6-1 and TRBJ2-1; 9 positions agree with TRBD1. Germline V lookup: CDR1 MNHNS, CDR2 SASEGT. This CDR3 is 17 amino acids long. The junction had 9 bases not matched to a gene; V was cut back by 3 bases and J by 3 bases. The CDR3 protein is CASSEVSWGQGYNEQFF. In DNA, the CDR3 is TGTGCCAGCAGTGAGGTCTCTTGGGGACAGGGCTACAATGAGCAGTTCTTC.

The CDR3 spells CASGSEKLFF. The CDR3 DNA is TGTGCCAGCGGTAGTGAAAAACTGTTTTTT. The chain recombines TRBV6-6 with TRBJ1-4, with no clear D. The V gene's germline CDR1 is MNHNY and CDR2 SVGAGI (reference sequence). The CDR3 runs 10 residues. Trimming left V 8 bases short and J 7 bases short, with 5 bases between.